What follows are 24 T cell receptor beta chains derived from one specimen sequenced in a study of cytomegalovirus exposure and HLA in healthy donors (dated by TCRdb to the late 2010s). Library preparation employed the immunoSEQ multiplex PCR assay. The multiplex PCR relied on a mix of 60 forward primers for TCR Vbeta segments and 13 reverse primers for TCR Jbeta segments. This is the immuneACCESS table as TCRdb keeps it, with only in-frame sequences that have V and J called. A part of the clones is gone; compared with another copy, unresolved V genes explain less than half, and the rest is unexplained. Recorded for this sample are more than 65,000 clones; roughly two thirds of them occurred a single time. Clones ranked in the top ten supply 6.5% to 7.5% of the sample. Input material: PBMCs. Receptors originate from a woman in her fifties or sixties in good health and CMV-seropositive.

This clone was found a few times. The genes are TRBV27 and TRBJ2-6, with no clear D. The CDR3 runs 18 residues. V was shortened by 5 bases and J by 0 bases, with 17 bases between the two germline ends. Per the germline V gene, CDR1 is MNHEY and CDR2 is SMNVEV (reference sequence). CDR3 nucleotides: TGTGCCAGCAGTCCTTTACCCCCCGACTTCTCTGGGGCCAACGTCCTGACTTTC. This translates into CASSPLPPDFSGANVLTF.

The DNA for the CDR3 is TGTGCCAGCAGCCAAGCTCGGGTCCACGGGCTGTTTTTT. Its protein is CASSQARVHGLFF. The rearrangement joins TRBV14 to TRBJ1-4; D is unclear. Trimming left V 1 base short and J 14 bases short, with 14 bases between. CDR3 length: 13 residues. In germline, CDR1 is SGHDN, CDR2 FVKESK.

This clone was counted between two and nine times. The gene calls are TRBV5-8 and TRBJ1-5; D not resolved. The V and J ends lost 3 bases and 4 bases respectively, with 5 bases between them. Germline V CDR1 and CDR2: SGHTS, YDEGEE. The CDR3 extends over 12 amino acids. CDR3 nucleotide sequence: TGTGCCAGCAGCTCCATTAATCAGCCCCAGCATTTT. Translated: CASSSINQPQHF.

This chain links TRBV11-2 with TRBJ2-7, with D perhaps TRBD2 (5 bases). Trimming removed 0 bases from V and 3 bases from J, with 15 bases in between. Germline V gene lookup returns CDR1 SGHAT and CDR2 FQNNGV. This CDR3 spans 16 amino acids. CDR3: CASSLEFAAALYEQYV. CDR3 coding DNA: TGTGCCAGCAGCTTAGAGTTCGCAGCGGCCCTCTACGAGCAGTACGTC.

V is TRBV4-2 and J is TRBJ1-4, with D perhaps matching TRBD1 (5 bases). Germline lookup yields CDR1 LGHNA and CDR2 YNFKEQ. The CDR3 is 15 residues long. Trimming took 4 bases from V and 3 from J, leaving 12 bases between them. The CDR3 DNA is TGTGCCAGCAGCCTTCAGGGAGGTCCTAATGAAAAACTGTTTTTT. Translating it yields CASSLQGGPNEKLFF.

This chain links TRBV9 with TRBJ1-6, with 8 bases lining up with TRBD1. The trim removed 3 bases at V and 10 bases at J, leaving 9 bases unmatched. Looked up from germline, CDR1 is SGDLS and CDR2 is YYNGEE. The CDR3 is 15 residues long. CDR3 loop: CASSARQGKGSPLHF. CDR3 nucleotides: TGTGCCAGCAGCGCTCGACAGGGGAAAGGATCACCCCTCCACTTT.

The chain is built from TRBV30 and TRBJ1-2, with D unclear. Germline assignment: CDR1 GTSNPN and CDR2 SVGIG (reference sequence). Deletions cut 7 bases from V and 7 bases from J, with 13 bases between. CDR3 length: 11 amino acids. CDR3 nucleotide sequence: TGTGCCTCCTCCCGGAGTGTTGGCTACACCTTC. It translates to CASSRSVGYTF.

V and J are TRBV28 and TRBJ1-2, with a tentative D call TRBD1 (6 bases). CDR1 and CDR2 (germline): MDHEN, SYDVKM. V gave up 4 bases and J gave up 4 bases, with 13 bases separating them. The CDR3 is 14 amino acids. In DNA, the CDR3 is TGTGCCAGCAGTTCCTACAGGGCCGCCTATGGCTACACCTTC. Translation: CASSSYRAAYGYTF.

The chain couples TRBV13 to TRBJ1-5, with TRBD1 as a possible D gene (5 bases). V was clipped by 2 bases and J by 1 base, with 9 bases between them. The CDR3 is made up of 15 amino acids. The germline CDR1 and CDR2 sequences are PRHDT and FYEKMQ (reference sequence). CDR3 in DNA: TGTGCCAGCAGCTTAAAGGGGTACAGCAATCAGCCCCAGCATTTT. Protein product: CASSLKGYSNQPQHF.

The V gene is TRBV29-1, the J gene TRBJ2-2, with unresolved D. Germline values: CDR1 SQVTM, CDR2 ANQGSEA. The V and J ends lost 4 bases and 3 bases respectively, with 12 bases between them. The CDR3 runs to 14 residues. Here the CDR3 DNA reads TGCAGCGTTGTTCGTAGATCGGACACCGGGGAGCTGTTTTTT. It yields the protein CSVVRRSDTGELFF.

A few counts support this clone. The chain combines TRBV5-6 with TRBJ2-3, with TRBD2 matching over 8 bases. CDR1 and CDR2 from the germline V gene are SGHDT and YYEEEE. CDR3 size: 14 residues. V trimming: 2 bases; J trimming: 3 bases; junction bases outside the gene matches: 2. The CDR3: CASSFGTRTDTQYF. The CDR3 DNA follows: TGTGCCAGCAGCTTCGGGACTAGGACAGATACGCAGTATTTT.

In this sample, this clone turned up a few times. The CDR3 nucleotides read TGTGCCAGCAGCTTTGTCCAGGATCAGCCCCAGCATTTT. This encodes CASSFVQDQPQHF. The chain combines TRBV11-2 with TRBJ1-5; D is undetermined. This CDR3 has 13 residues. Trimming removed 3 bases from V and 5 bases from J, with 8 bases in between. Germline assignment: CDR1 SGHAT and CDR2 FQNNGV.

As DNA, the CDR3 is TGTGCCAGCAAAACATCGGGGGACTCTGGAAACACCATATATTTT. It translates to CASKTSGDSGNTIYF. J is TRBJ1-3 and V is TRBV28; D possibly corresponds to TRBD1 (5 bases). The germline gives CDR1 MDHEN, CDR2 SYDVKM. V lost 7 bases and J 0 bases, leaving 13 bases between the germline ends. The CDR3 length is 15 residues.

A word on this clone: One junction end does not reproduce the germline sequence, and a read error may be involved. The chain is built from TRBV7-9 and TRBJ1-1; 9 nucleotides match TRBD1. CDR3 length equals 11 residues. Germline V gene lookup returns CDR1 SEHNR and CDR2 FQNEAQ (reference sequence). CDR3 region: CSSSRGQGPFF. DNA for the CDR3: TGTTCCAGCAGCCGGGGACAGGGACCTTTCTTT.

The chain couples TRBV19 to TRBJ1-6, with D unclear. This CDR3 has 15 amino acids. Trimming removed 5 bases at V and 5 bases at J, with 13 bases between. The germline V gene has CDR1 LNHDA and CDR2 SQIVND (reference sequence). CDR3 residues: CASSRREVNNSPLHF. In DNA, the CDR3 is TGTGCCAGTAGTCGGCGGGAGGTTAATAATTCACCCCTCCACTTT. Full variable domain (rest looked up from reference TRBV19 and TRBJ1-6): DGGITQSPKYLFRKEGQNVTLSCEQNLNHDAMYWYRQDPGQGLRLIYYSQIVNDFQKGDIAEGYSVSREKKESFPLTVTSAQKNPTAFYLCASSRREVNNSPLHFGNGTRLTVT.

V usage is TRBV2 and J usage is TRBJ2-5, with 12 nucleotides matching TRBD2. The V gene's germline CDR1 is SNHLY and CDR2 FYNNEI. With V trimmed by 8 bases and J by 2 bases, 3 bases remained unmatched. The CDR3 totals 14 residues. The CDR3 spells CASRGTSGQETQYF. The CDR3 nucleotides are TGTGCCAGCCGGGGGACTAGCGGGCAAGAGACCCAGTACTTC.

This chain joins TRBV4-1 and TRBJ2-1; D gene unclear. The V gene's germline CDR1 is MGHRA and CDR2 YSYEKL. This CDR3 has 14 amino acids. The V end was cut by 0 bases, the J end by 5 bases, with 8 bases between. The DNA of the CDR3 is TGCGCCAGCAGCCAAGACAGGATTCACAATGAGCAGTTCTTC. It is translated as CASSQDRIHNEQFF.

The chain carries TRBV6-1 and TRBJ1-5; D unresolved. This CDR3 is built from 15 residues. The V end lost 6 bases, the J end lost 7 bases, and 19 bases lay between the germline ends. Germline lookup yields CDR1 MNHNS and CDR2 SASEGT. As DNA, the CDR3 is TGTGCCAGCAGACTCTCACGGGGAGGGCACCAGCCCCAGCATTTT. Its translation: CASRLSRGGHQPQHF.

The V call is TRBV2, the J call TRBJ2-4, with TRBD2 identical over 11 bases. This CDR3 spans 14 amino acids. Germline V gene lookup returns CDR1 SNHLY and CDR2 FYNNEI. J lost 6 bases, V lost 4 bases, and 2 bases had no gene match. The CDR3 loop reads CASSATSGGNIQYF. The CDR3 nucleotides are TGTGCCAGCAGTGCTACTAGCGGGGGAAACATTCAGTACTTC.

The chain employs TRBV29-1 and TRBJ1-2; TRBD1 matches at 8 bases. Trimming removed 6 bases from V and 4 bases from J; junction bases left unmatched: 7. CDR1 is SQVTM and CDR2 is ANQGSEA in the germline V gene. This CDR3 region has 13 residues. The CDR3 protein is CSVDGQGAYGYTF. The CDR3 bases are TGCAGCGTGGACGGACAGGGAGCCTATGGCTACACCTTC.

This sequence joins TRBV9 and TRBJ1-1; maybe TRBD1 (5 bases). The germline V gene encodes CDR1 SGDLS and CDR2 YYNGEE. The CDR3 sequence is 14 residues long. V was pared by 0 bases and J by 3 bases, with 9 bases between. The CDR3 sequence: CASSVGGRDTEAFF. The CDR3 DNA is TGTGCCAGCAGCGTAGGGGGCCGGGACACTGAAGCTTTCTTT.

The CDR3 reads CASRTREEAFF. The CDR3, as DNA: TGTGCCAGCAGAACGCGGGAGGAAGCTTTCTTT. The chain carries TRBV7-9 and TRBJ1-1; D is uncertain. Germline assignment: CDR1 SEHNR and CDR2 FQNEAQ (reference sequence). The CDR3 sequence is 11 residues long. Trimming left V 6 bases short and J 8 bases short, with 10 bases between.

The V call is TRBV6-6, the J call TRBJ2-4; 7 bases map to TRBD1. In germline, CDR1 is MNHNY, CDR2 SVGAGI (reference sequence). The CDR3 extends over 15 amino acids. Trimming at V came to 7 bases and at J to 0 bases, leaving 6 bases not matched to a gene. The CDR3 loop is CASMGQLLAKNIQYF. The CDR3 DNA reads TGTGCCAGCATGGGACAGCTTCTAGCCAAAAACATTCAGTACTTC.

This chain uses TRBV5-4 with TRBJ1-6; 7 nucleotides line up with TRBD1. V dropped 4 bases and J dropped 10; count of bases not matched to a gene: 14. From germline, CDR1 is SGHNT and CDR2 YYREEE (reference sequence). The CDR3 runs to 16 residues. The DNA for the CDR3 is TGTGCCAGCAGCCGAATAACCGGGACAGCGATATCACCCCTCCACTTT. It codes for CASSRITGTAISPLHF.